Below are 30 T cell receptor beta chains sequenced from a single sample in a study of human T cells and chemical hapten exposure. TCRdb independently ran MiXCR on the RACE reads; one entry per CDR3 protein. In the table there are 95,000 to 130,000 distinct CDR3 sequences, about an eighth of which are singletons. Time point described: patch test 1, 2 weeks after DPC sensitization. As to treatment: therapeutic diphenylcyclopropenone sensitization with weekly scalp DPC. This specimen was whole blood, taken in connection with sensitization to the hapten diphenylcyclopropenone (DPC). The receptors were gathered from a woman between 50 and 59 years old with alopecia areata. Some clones in this sample may be carry-over from other donors' samples.

Ten or more counts support this clonotype. The gene calls are TRBV7-2 and TRBJ2-4, with D perhaps matching TRBD1 or TRBD2 (5 bases each). Germline assignment: CDR1 SGHTA and CDR2 FQGNSA. The CDR3 length is 12 residues. Trimming cost V 5 bases and J 14 bases, with 16 bases left between them. The CDR3 here is CASSARDEAKYF. The CDR3, as DNA: TGTGCCAGCAGCGCCCGGGACGAAGCTAAGTACTTC.

This clonotype appeared many times. The chain carries TRBV29-1 and TRBJ1-1; 7 positions match TRBD1. There are 14 residues in the CDR3. Trimming took 4 bases from V and 1 from J; bases not matched to a gene: 6. CDR1 is SQVTM, CDR2 ANQGSEA, per germline. CDR3 sequence (DNA): TGCAGCGTTGCTTCCCGGACAGGGAACACTGAAGCTTTCTTT. Residues: CSVASRTGNTEAFF.

This clonotype was observed a handful of times. The J gene is TRBJ2-1, the V gene TRBV11-1; 7 positions match TRBD2. This CDR3 has 16 residues. Germline values: CDR1 SGHAT, CDR2 FQDESV (reference sequence). V was pared by 1 base and J by 2 bases, with 5 bases of the junction left unmatched. CDR3 nucleotide sequence: TGTGCCAGCAGCTTAGGGGAGGGTCGTCCCTACAATGAGCAGTTCTTC. Encoded protein: CASSLGEGRPYNEQFF. The complete variable domain, with remaining parts taken from reference TRBV11-1 and TRBJ2-1, reads EAEVAQSPRYKITEKSQAVAFWCDPISGHATLYWYRQILGQGPELLVQFQDESVVDDSQLPKDRFSAERLKGVDSTLKIQPAELGDSAMYLCASSLGEGRPYNEQFFGPGTRLTVL.

This clonotype appeared many times. The V gene is TRBV18, the J gene TRBJ2-3, with TRBD1 matching 9 bases. CDR1 and CDR2 from the germline V gene are KGHSH and LQKENI. The junction had 3 bases not matched to a gene; V was cut back by 3 bases and J by 2 bases. The CDR3 length is 15 residues. CDR3 region: CASSPGTGYTDTQYF. CDR3 nucleotides: TGTGCCAGCTCACCTGGGACAGGGTACACAGATACGCAGTATTTT.

This chain uses TRBV3-1 with TRBJ2-3; D call uncertain. The CDR3 has 16 amino acids. The V gene's germline CDR1 is LGHDT and CDR2 YNNKEL (reference sequence). Trimming took off 0 bases at V and 2 bases at J, with 12 bases between the two ends. This chain's CDR3 is CASSQDLPSTTDTQYF. As DNA, the CDR3 is TGTGCCAGCAGCCAAGACCTTCCAAGCACCACAGATACGCAGTATTTT.

This clonotype appeared a few times. Here the CDR3 DNA reads TGTGCCAGCTCGGATCAGACTAGCGGGGCGACCTACGAGCAGTACTTC. This sequence encodes CASSDQTSGATYEQYF. The J gene is TRBJ2-7, the V gene TRBV18; 11 bases match TRBD2. Germline V CDR1 and CDR2: KGHSH, LQKENI. Unmatched junction bases numbered 9, after V lost 6 bases and J lost 2 bases. This CDR3 has 16 amino acids.

The rearrangement links TRBV29-1 to TRBJ1-3, with TRBD1 as a possible D gene (5 bases). CDR3 length: 14 residues. Deletions cut 2 bases from V and 2 bases from J, with 10 bases between. Germline loops: CDR1 SQVTM, CDR2 ANQGSEA. The CDR3 nucleotides are TGCAGCGTTGAAAGCTCGGGGGCTGGAAACACCATATATTTT. It yields the protein CSVESSGAGNTIYF.

This clonotype was seen more than once but under ten times. The gene calls are TRBV11-2 and TRBJ2-1; 7 nucleotides line up with TRBD2. CDR1 is SGHAT and CDR2 is FQNNGV in the germline V gene. J lost 4 bases, V lost 2 bases, and 11 bases had no gene match. There are 17 residues in the CDR3. The CDR3 loop reads CASSLRGGGGVYNEQFF. The CDR3 region has the DNA TGTGCCAGCAGCTTACGGGGAGGCGGGGGAGTTTACAATGAGCAGTTCTTC.

V gene TRBV27 combines with J gene TRBJ2-3, with D hard to call. The CDR3 covers 13 residues. Germline CDR1 MNHEY, CDR2 SMNVEV (reference sequence). The V gene lost 7 bases and the J gene lost 5 bases, with 13 bases spanning the gap. The CDR3, as DNA: TGTGCCAGCAAACCCCTGTGGGGAGATACGCAGTATTTT. Protein product: CASKPLWGDTQYF.

This clonotype was counted many times. The V and J genes are TRBV7-9 and TRBJ2-1, with D maybe TRBD2 (5 bases). The length of the CDR3 is 11 residues. The V end lost 8 bases, the J end lost 8 bases, and 10 bases lay between the germline ends. Germline CDR1 and CDR2: SEHNR and FQNEAQ (reference sequence). DNA of the CDR3: TGTGCCAGCTCGAAGAGGGATGAGCAGTTCTTC. It yields the protein CASSKRDEQFF. Full variable domain (missing parts from reference TRBV7-9 and TRBJ2-1): DTGVSQNPRHKITKRGQNVTFRCDPISEHNRLYWYRQTLGQGPEFLTYFQNEAQLEKSRLLSDRFSAERPKGSFSTLEIQRTEQGDSAMYLCASSKRDEQFFGPGTRLTVL.

This clonotype has just a few counts. The rearrangement links TRBV12-3 or TRBV12-4 to TRBJ2-2, with D unresolved. V was clipped by 0 bases and J by 6 bases, with 8 bases between them. This CDR3 spans 14 amino acids. CDR3 residues: CASSLAGSPGELFF. The CDR3 DNA reads as TGTGCCAGCAGTTTAGCGGGCAGCCCCGGGGAGCTGTTTTTT.

This CDR3 is CASSFSDKRTGKVPEAFF. CDR3 DNA sequence: TGTGCCAGCAGCTTTTCGGACAAACGGACAGGGAAGGTCCCTGAAGCTTTCTTT. The J gene is TRBJ1-1, the V gene TRBV12-3 or TRBV12-4; 8 bases are shared with TRBD1. V shed 6 bases and J 6 bases; nucleotides not matched to a gene: 21. The CDR3 is 18 residues long.

This clonotype was seen at least ten times. This chain joins TRBV29-1 and TRBJ1-1; a weak D match, TRBD1 (5 bases). The germline V gene has CDR1 SQVTM and CDR2 ANQGSEA. The ends were cut back, 4 bases at V and 0 bases at J, with 12 bases in the middle. The CDR3 has 14 residues. In DNA, the CDR3 is TGCAGCGTTGGGGGCAGAGGAGTGAACACTGAAGCTTTCTTT. Translating gives CSVGGRGVNTEAFF.

The chain carries TRBV11-2 and TRBJ1-4; tentative D call: TRBD1 (5 bases). This CDR3 comprises 16 residues. Deletions cut 5 bases from V and 0 bases from J, with 13 bases between. The germline V gene has CDR1 SGHAT and CDR2 FQNNGV. The CDR3 DNA follows: TGTGCCAGCAGCCCGGGGACCGTGGCAACTAATGAAAAACTGTTTTTT. Protein: CASSPGTVATNEKLFF.

The chain uses TRBV6-1 and TRBJ2-1; D is possibly TRBD1 or TRBD2 (5 bases each). The CDR3 runs to 13 residues. Trimming shortened V by 6 bases and J by 7 bases, and 13 bases separated the two germline ends. The germline V gene has CDR1 MNHNS and CDR2 SASEGT. CDR3 in DNA: TGTGCCAGCAGCCGGGGCCCCGCTAATGAGCAGTTCTTC. Its protein is CASSRGPANEQFF.

This chain uses TRBV5-1 with TRBJ2-3; 12 bases agree with TRBD2. The CDR3 has 18 amino acids. Unmatched junction bases numbered 9, after V lost 0 bases and J lost 4 bases. Germline CDR1 and CDR2: SGHRS and YFSETQ. CDR3 protein: CASSLGLAGVSGADTQYF. Here the CDR3 DNA reads TGCGCCAGCAGCTTGGGACTAGCGGGAGTGTCGGGAGCAGATACGCAGTATTTT.

The table lists this clonotype with many counts. The rearrangement uses TRBV12-3 or TRBV12-4 and TRBJ2-2; no reliable D call. CDR3 length: 17 residues. V lost 3 bases, J lost 4 bases, and 18 bases lay in between. The CDR3 protein is CASSFSVGILTTGELFF. Written as DNA, the CDR3 is TGTGCCAGCAGTTTCTCGGTGGGGATCCTAACCACCGGGGAGCTGTTTTTT.

This clonotype was picked up a small number of times. V gene TRBV20-1 combines with J gene TRBJ2-5; possible D gene TRBD2, 5 bases. Germline V gives CDR1 DFQATT, CDR2 SNEGSKA (reference sequence). This CDR3 spans 15 amino acids. V lost 0 bases, J lost 2 bases, and 13 bases lay in between. Here the CDR3 DNA reads TGCAGTGCTAGAGATGCTGAGAGGGCACAAGAGACCCAGTACTTC. It encodes CSARDAERAQETQYF.

This clonotype has a count of ten or more. The V gene is TRBV28, the J gene TRBJ1-1; D not resolved. V was cut by 7 bases and J by 1 base, with 7 bases left in between. The length of the CDR3 is 12 residues. CDR1 is MDHEN, CDR2 SYDVKM, per germline. CDR3 region: CASTNQNTEAFF. In DNA form, the CDR3 reads TGTGCCAGCACCAACCAGAACACTGAAGCTTTCTTT.

J is TRBJ1-1 and V is TRBV28; 8 nucleotides agree with TRBD1. V was pared by 6 bases and J by 7 bases, with 10 bases of the junction left unmatched. The length of the CDR3 is 14 residues. From germline, CDR1 is MDHEN and CDR2 SYDVKM. This CDR3 reads CASSPQGARGEAFF. CDR3 DNA: TGTGCCAGCAGCCCCCAGGGGGCGCGGGGTGAAGCTTTCTTT.

This clonotype was recorded many times. This chain joins TRBV11-2 and TRBJ2-1; 8 bases agree with TRBD2. The V gene end was trimmed by 1 base and the J gene end by 14 bases; junction bases not matched to a gene: 10. Germline assignment: CDR1 SGHAT and CDR2 FQNNGV. The CDR3 spans 14 residues. DNA of the CDR3: TGTGCCAGCAGCTTAGTTGGGACTAGGATTTACGAGTTCTTC. It encodes CASSLVGTRIYEFF.

This clonotype has a count of ten or more. V and J are TRBV4-3 and TRBJ2-3, with 7 bases lining up with TRBD2. Germline V CDR1 and CDR2: LGHNA, YSLEER. The CDR3 covers 19 residues. J was trimmed by 0 bases and V by 0 bases; bases with no gene match: 12. CDR3 nucleotides: TGCGCCAGCAGCCAAGATATGTTTATGGCTAGCGGAAGCACAGATACGCAGTATTTT. Its translation is CASSQDMFMASGSTDTQYF.

This clonotype was detected only a few times. This chain uses TRBV4-3 with TRBJ1-1; unclear D gene. V was shortened by 3 bases and J by 0 bases, with 11 bases between the two germline ends. Germline V gene lookup returns CDR1 LGHNA and CDR2 YSLEER. This CDR3 is built from 15 residues. The CDR3 bases are TGCGCCAGCAGCCACGGAGTGGGAATGAACACTGAAGCTTTCTTT. Translation: CASSHGVGMNTEAFF.

There are many counts of this clonotype. The rearrangement uses TRBV29-1 and TRBJ1-2; 9 nucleotides align to TRBD1. This CDR3 is 16 amino acids long. Germline assignment: CDR1 SQVTM and CDR2 ANQGSEA. The V and J ends lost 5 bases and 5 bases, in that order; junction bases with no gene match: 15. The CDR3 DNA follows: TGCAGCGTTCCCACTGTCCGGGACAGGGAAGATTATGGCTACACCTTC. This codes for CSVPTVRDREDYGYTF.

In this sample, this clonotype turned up a few times. V gene TRBV5-1 combines with J gene TRBJ1-4, with D perhaps matching TRBD1 (5 bases). Per germline, CDR1 SGHRS and CDR2 YFSETQ. The V end lost 4 bases, the J end lost 2 bases, and 9 bases lay between the germline ends. The CDR3 spans 14 residues. The chain's CDR3 is CASSTTATNEKLFF. The DNA for the CDR3 is TGCGCCAGCAGCACGACAGCCACTAATGAAAAACTGTTTTTT.

The chain links TRBV6-5 to TRBJ1-1, with no clear D. This CDR3 has 14 amino acids. The V end was cut by 7 bases, the J end by 1 base, with 13 bases between. The germline V gene encodes CDR1 MNHEY and CDR2 SVGAGI. CDR3 region: CASKWQVSNTEAFF. CDR3 bases: TGTGCCAGCAAGTGGCAGGTGTCGAACACTGAAGCTTTCTTT.

Ten or more counts support this clonotype. V is TRBV4-3 and J is TRBJ1-6; 8 bases are shared with TRBD1. The CDR3 totals 17 residues. V shed 5 bases, J shed 0 bases, and the junction held 6 bases outside the gene matches. Germline V gene sequence: CDR1 LGHNA, CDR2 YSLEER. The CDR3 loop reads CASSSRGLGSYNSPLHF. The CDR3 coding sequence is TGCGCCAGCAGCTCCAGGGGGCTGGGCTCCTATAATTCACCCCTCCACTTT.

This clonotype showed up just a few times. V and J are TRBV27 and TRBJ2-7; a weak D match, TRBD1 (6 bases). V was trimmed by 6 bases and J by 11 bases, leaving 14 bases between them. The CDR3 runs to 11 residues. From germline, CDR1 is MNHEY and CDR2 SMNVEV (reference sequence). The chain's CDR3 is CASRASGVEYF. CDR3 DNA: TGTGCCAGCAGGGCGTCAGGGGTGGAGTACTTC.

This clonotype has only a few counts. The chain couples TRBV12-3 or TRBV12-4 to TRBJ1-5; no definite D call. Trimming pared 3 bases from V and 1 base from J, leaving 10 bases between. The CDR3 extends over 15 amino acids. The CDR3 DNA reads TGTGCCAGCAGTTTGGGGTTGGAAAGCAATCAGCCCCAGCATTTT. As protein: CASSLGLESNQPQHF.

V gene TRBV28 combines with J gene TRBJ1-5, with D uncertain. CDR3 length equals 15 residues. Germline CDR1 is MDHEN and CDR2 is SYDVKM. V was clipped by 2 bases and J by 6 bases, with 14 bases between them. The CDR3 here is CASSLVSNAFQPQHF. The CDR3, as DNA: TGTGCCAGCAGTTTAGTGAGTAACGCTTTTCAGCCCCAGCATTTT.